This T cell receptor (beta chain) was profiled in a study of shared clonotypes between healthy human individuals. Study-wide results and limits: It was the non-shared clonotypes that had lower generation probabilities than clonotypes shared by all four donors. What naive subsets generally showed was a larger estimated richness than memory subsets showed.

Concerning this clone: Its target is not known.

Terminally differentiated effector memory CD45RA+ cells were left out of the naive CD8 fraction, which was CD45RO-negative and positively selected for CCR7. Caucasian adults living in Nashville, Tennessee, provided all samples. Each sorted subset replicate got 200 ng genomic DNA, 25,000 to 35,000 genomes. Profiled with immunoSEQ multiplex PCR; TCRdb holds only in-frame clones, not every one. The table includes fewer than 850,000 clones, 90% to 98% detected once. Trimming took 1 base from V and 6 from J, leaving 13 bases between them. Germline CDR1 is WNHNN and CDR2 is SYGVQD (reference sequence). The CDR3 is 14 amino acids.

This receptor was obtained from a man aged 25-40 years in good health. V is TRBV10-1 and J is TRBJ2-7; perhaps TRBD1 as D (5 bases). Sample: naive CD8+ T cells sorted from blood. This CDR3 reads CASSEYRSRSEQYF. The CDR3 DNA reads TGCGCCAGCAGTGAGTACAGGTCCAGGTCCGAGCAGTACTTC.